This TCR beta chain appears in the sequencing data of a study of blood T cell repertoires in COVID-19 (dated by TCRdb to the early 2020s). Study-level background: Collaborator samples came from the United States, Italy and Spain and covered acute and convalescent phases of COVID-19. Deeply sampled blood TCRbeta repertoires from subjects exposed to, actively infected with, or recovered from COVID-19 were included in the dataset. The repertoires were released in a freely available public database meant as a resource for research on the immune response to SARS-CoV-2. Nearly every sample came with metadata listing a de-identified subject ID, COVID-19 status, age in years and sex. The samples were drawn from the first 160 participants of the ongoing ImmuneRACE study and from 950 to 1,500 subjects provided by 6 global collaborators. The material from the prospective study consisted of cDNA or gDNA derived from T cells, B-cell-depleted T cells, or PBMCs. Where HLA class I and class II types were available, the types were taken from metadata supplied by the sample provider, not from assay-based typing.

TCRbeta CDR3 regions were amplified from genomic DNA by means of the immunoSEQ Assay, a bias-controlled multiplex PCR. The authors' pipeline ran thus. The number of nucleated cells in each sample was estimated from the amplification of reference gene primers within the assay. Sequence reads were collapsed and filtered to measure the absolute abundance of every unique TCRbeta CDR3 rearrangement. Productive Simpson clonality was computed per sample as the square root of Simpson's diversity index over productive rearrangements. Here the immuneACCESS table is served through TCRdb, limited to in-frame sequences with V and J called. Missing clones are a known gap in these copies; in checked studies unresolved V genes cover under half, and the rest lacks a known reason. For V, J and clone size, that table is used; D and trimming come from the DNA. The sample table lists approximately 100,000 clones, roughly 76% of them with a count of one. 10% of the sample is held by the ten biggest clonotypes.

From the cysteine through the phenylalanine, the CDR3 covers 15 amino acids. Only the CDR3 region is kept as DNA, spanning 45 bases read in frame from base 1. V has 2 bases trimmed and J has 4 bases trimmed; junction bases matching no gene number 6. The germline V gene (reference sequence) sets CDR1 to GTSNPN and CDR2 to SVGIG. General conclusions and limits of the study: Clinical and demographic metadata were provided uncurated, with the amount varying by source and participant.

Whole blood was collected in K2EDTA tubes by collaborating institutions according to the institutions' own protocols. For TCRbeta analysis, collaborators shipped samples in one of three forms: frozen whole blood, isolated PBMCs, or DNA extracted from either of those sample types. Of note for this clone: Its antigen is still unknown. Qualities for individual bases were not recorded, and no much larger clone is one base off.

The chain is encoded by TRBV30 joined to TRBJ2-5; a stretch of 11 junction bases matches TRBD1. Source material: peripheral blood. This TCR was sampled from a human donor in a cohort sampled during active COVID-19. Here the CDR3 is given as CAWSLGGTGGETQYF. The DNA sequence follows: TGTGCCTGGAGTCTAGGCGGGACAGGGGGAGAGACCCAGTACTTC.